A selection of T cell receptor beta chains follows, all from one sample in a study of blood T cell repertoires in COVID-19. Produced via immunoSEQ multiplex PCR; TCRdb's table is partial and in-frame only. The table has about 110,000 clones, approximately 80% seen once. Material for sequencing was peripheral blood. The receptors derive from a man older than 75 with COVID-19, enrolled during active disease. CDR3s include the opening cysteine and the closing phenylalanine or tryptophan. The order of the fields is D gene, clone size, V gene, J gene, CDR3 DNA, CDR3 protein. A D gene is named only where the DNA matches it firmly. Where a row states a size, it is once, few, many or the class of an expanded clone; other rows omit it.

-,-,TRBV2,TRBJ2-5,TGTGCCAGCAATAATAAGGGGATGGAGACCCAGTACTTC,CASNNKGMETQYF
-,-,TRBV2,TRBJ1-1,TGTGCCAGCAGTGAAGTTCGCGGAAACACTGAAGCTTTCTTT,CASSEVRGNTEAFF
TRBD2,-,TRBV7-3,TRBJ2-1,TGTGCCAGCAGCTTAACTAGCGGGATGAATGAGCAGTTCTTC,CASSLTSGMNEQFF
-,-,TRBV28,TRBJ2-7,TGTGCCAGCGGGCAGGGGTCCTCCTACGAGCAGTACTTC,CASGQGSSYEQYF
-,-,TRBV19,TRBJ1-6,TGTGCCAGTAGTCGGGACGGGACTTCGTACTCACCCCTCCACTTT,CASSRDGTSYSPLHF
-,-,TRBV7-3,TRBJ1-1,TGTGCCAGCAGCTTAAGGGAGGACACTGAAGCTTTCTTT,CASSLREDTEAFF
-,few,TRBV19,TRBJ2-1,TGTGCCAGTAGTCTGTGGACGGGAGATCGGCAGTTCTTC,CASSLWTGDRQFF
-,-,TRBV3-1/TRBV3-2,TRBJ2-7,TGTGCCAGCAGCCGGGGGACTTCAGCCTACGAGCAGTACTTC,CASSRGTSAYEQYF
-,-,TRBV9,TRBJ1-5,TGTGCCAGCAGCCCCTTGGGCAGTGAAAATCAGCCCCAGCATTTT,CASSPLGSENQPQHF
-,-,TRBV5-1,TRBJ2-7,TGCGCCAGCCGACAGGCCAGCTACGAGCAGTACTTC,CASRQASYEQYF
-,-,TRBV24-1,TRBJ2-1,TGTGCCACCAGTGATTTTCCCAGCTCCTACAATGAGCAGTTCTTC,CATSDFPSSYNEQFF
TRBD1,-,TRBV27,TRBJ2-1,TGTGCCAGCAGTTTCCCCTCGGGACAGGGGGCGCTCCATGAGCAGTTCTTC,CASSFPSGQGALHEQFF
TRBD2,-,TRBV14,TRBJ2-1,TGTGCCAGCAGCCGTCCTATGGGACTAGCGGGCCCAAGCTCCTACAATGAGCAGTTCTTC,CASSRPMGLAGPSSYNEQFF
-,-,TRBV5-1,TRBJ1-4,TGCGCCCCCACCTCGGGGAGTGCGCGAGAAAAACTGTTTTTT,CAPTSGSAREKLFF
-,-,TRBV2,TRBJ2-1,TGTGCCAGCAGTGTCCAACAGTCGTACAATGAGCAGTTCTTC,CASSVQQSYNEQFF
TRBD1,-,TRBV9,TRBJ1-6,TGTGCCAGCAGCTCCCGGACAGGGGATTCACCCCTCCACTTT,CASSSRTGDSPLHF
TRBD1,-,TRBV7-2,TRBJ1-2,TGTGCCAGCAGCTTAGCGTCGAGGACAGGTAGTGGCTACACCTTC,CASSLASRTGSGYTF
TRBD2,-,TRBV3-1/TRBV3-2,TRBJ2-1,TGTGCCAGCAGCCATGCAGCGGGAGCGGTTAATGAGCAGTTCTTC,CASSHAAGAVNEQFF
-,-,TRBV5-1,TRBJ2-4,TGCGCCAGCAGCTTGGGTTCGTCAGGGATAGCCAAAAACATTCAGTACTTC,CASSLGSSGIAKNIQYF
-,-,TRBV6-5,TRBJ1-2,TGTGCCAGCAGTTACTCAACAGGGAGCTACGGATATGGCTACACCTTC,CASSYSTGSYGYGYTF
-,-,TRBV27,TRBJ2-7,TGTGCCAGCAGTTTATCAGGGGATACATCCTACGAGCAGTACTTC,CASSLSGDTSYEQYF
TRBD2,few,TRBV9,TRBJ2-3,TGTGCCAGCAGCGCCCGCCCCGGGACTAGCGGGTTCAAATTT,CASSARPGTSGFKF
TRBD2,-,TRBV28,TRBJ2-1,TGTGCCAGCAGTCTGGGACTAGCCTATGGGAATGAGCAGTTCTTC,CASSLGLAYGNEQFF